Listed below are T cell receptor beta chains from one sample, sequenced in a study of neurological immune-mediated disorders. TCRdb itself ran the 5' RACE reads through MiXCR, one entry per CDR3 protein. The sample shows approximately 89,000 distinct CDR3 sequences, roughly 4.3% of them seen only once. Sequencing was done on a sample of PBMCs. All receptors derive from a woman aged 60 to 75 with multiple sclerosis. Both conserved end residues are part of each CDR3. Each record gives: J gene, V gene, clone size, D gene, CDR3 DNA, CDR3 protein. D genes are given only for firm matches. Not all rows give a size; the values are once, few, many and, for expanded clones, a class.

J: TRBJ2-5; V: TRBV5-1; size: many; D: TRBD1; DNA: TGCGCCAGCAGCCGGACAGGGGGTACCTTGGACCAAGAGACCCAGTACTTC; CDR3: CASSRTGGTLDQETQYF
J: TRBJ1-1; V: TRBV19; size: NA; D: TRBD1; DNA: TGTGCCAGTAATTCCTATGTGACAGGGACTGAAGCTTTCTTT; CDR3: CASNSYVTGTEAFF
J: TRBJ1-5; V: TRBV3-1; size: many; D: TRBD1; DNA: TGTGCCAGCAGCCAAGGGACAGGGCTCAATCAGCCCCAGCATTTT; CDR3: CASSQGTGLNQPQHF
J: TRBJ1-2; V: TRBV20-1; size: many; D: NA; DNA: TGCAGTGCTAGAGATCAGGTCGGCAGGGACTATGGCTACACCTTC; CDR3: CSARDQVGRDYGYTF
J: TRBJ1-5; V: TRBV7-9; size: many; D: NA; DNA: TGTGCCAGCAGCTTGGGGGGCAGGAAAAATCAGCCCCAGCATTTT; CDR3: CASSLGGRKNQPQHF
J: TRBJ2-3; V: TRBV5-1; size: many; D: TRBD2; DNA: TGCGCCAGCAGCTTGGGTAGCGGGGGGTACCCAGATACGCAGTATTTT; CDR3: CASSLGSGGYPDTQYF
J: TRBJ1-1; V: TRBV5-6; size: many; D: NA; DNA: TGTGCCAGCAGGCGACAGTACCTGAACACTGAAGCTTTCTTT; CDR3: CASRRQYLNTEAFF
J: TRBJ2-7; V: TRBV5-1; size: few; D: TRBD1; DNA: TGCGCCAGCAGCGGGACAGGGAGGGACTACTACGAGCAGTACTTC; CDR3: CASSGTGRDYYEQYF
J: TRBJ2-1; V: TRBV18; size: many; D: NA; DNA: TGTGCCAGCTCACCACCCACCTACAATGAGCAGTTCTTC; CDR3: CASSPPTYNEQFF
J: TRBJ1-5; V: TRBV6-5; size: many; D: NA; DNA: TGTGCCAGCAAACAGACAGGTAGCAATCAGCCCCAGCATTTT; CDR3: CASKQTGSNQPQHF
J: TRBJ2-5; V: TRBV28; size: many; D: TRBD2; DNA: TGTGCCAGCAGTTTGACTAGCGGGGGACAAGAGACCCAGTACTTC; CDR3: CASSLTSGGQETQYF
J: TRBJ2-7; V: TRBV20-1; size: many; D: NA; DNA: TGCAGTGCTAGAGTGGCGCAGGGGACCTCCTACGAGCAGTACTTC; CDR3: CSARVAQGTSYEQYF
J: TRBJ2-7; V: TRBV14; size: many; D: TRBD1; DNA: TGTGCCAGCAGCCAAGGGGGACAGCGAGTCTACGAGCAGTACTTC; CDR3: CASSQGGQRVYEQYF
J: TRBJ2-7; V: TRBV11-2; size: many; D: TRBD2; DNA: TGTGCCAGCAGCGCGGGACTAGCGGAGCTCTACGAGCAGTACTTC; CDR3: CASSAGLAELYEQYF
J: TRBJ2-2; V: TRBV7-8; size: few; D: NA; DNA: TGTGCCAGCAGCTTAGTCCAGGGACCCGGGGAGCTGTTTTTT; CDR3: CASSLVQGPGELFF
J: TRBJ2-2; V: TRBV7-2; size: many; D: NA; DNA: TGTGCCAGCAGCTTAGTAGGGACCCTAAACACCGGGGAGCTGTTTTTT; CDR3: CASSLVGTLNTGELFF
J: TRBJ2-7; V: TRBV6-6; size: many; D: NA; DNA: TGTGCCAGCAGTTACCCCCCAGACTTGGGGTTC; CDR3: CASSYPPDLGF